This is a list of T cell receptor beta chains from one sample in a study of blood T cell repertoires in COVID-19. TCRdb keeps only in-frame clones here, not all; method: immunoSEQ multiplex PCR. The sample has around 100,000 clones; about four fifths are singletons. Material for sequencing was peripheral blood. Every receptor here comes from a human donor in a cohort sampled during active COVID-19. The CDR3 runs from the conserved cysteine through the conserved F or W. D genes are given only for firm matches. Clone sizes are given selectively: once, few, many, or a class where the clone is expanded.

J gene: TRBJ1-1; V gene: TRBV18; D gene: -; clone size: -; CDR3 DNA: TGTGCCAGCTCACTCGGAACAGGAGTGAACACTGAAGCTTTCTTT; CDR3 protein: CASSLGTGVNTEAFF
J gene: TRBJ1-4; V gene: TRBV4-1; D gene: TRBD1; clone size: -; CDR3 DNA: TGCGCCAGCAGCCAAGCCGACAGGGGGCTTTTAAATGAAAAACTGTTTTTT; CDR3 protein: CASSQADRGLLNEKLFF
J gene: TRBJ1-3; V gene: TRBV7-2; D gene: -; clone size: -; CDR3 DNA: TGTGCCAGCAAAAGGGACGGGGGCTCTGGAAACACCATATATTTT; CDR3 protein: CASKRDGGSGNTIYF
J gene: TRBJ1-5; V gene: TRBV6-1; D gene: TRBD1; clone size: once; CDR3 DNA: TGTGCCAGCAGTGAGGGACAGGGCGGGCAGCCCCAGCATTTT; CDR3 protein: CASSEGQGGQPQHF
J gene: TRBJ1-2; V gene: TRBV18; D gene: -; clone size: -; CDR3 DNA: TGTGCCAGCTCACCAGTAGGGGGTGGCTACACCTTC; CDR3 protein: CASSPVGGGYTF
J gene: TRBJ2-7; V gene: TRBV4-1; D gene: TRBD2; clone size: -; CDR3 DNA: TGCGCCAGCAGCTCACACCCACCGGGACTAGCGGGAGTTGGCAACGAGCAGTACTTC; CDR3 protein: CASSSHPPGLAGVGNEQYF
J gene: TRBJ1-4; V gene: TRBV6-2/TRBV6-3; D gene: TRBD1; clone size: -; CDR3 DNA: TGTGCCAGCAGTTACGGGGGACAGCGAAATGAAAAACTGTTTTTT; CDR3 protein: CASSYGGQRNEKLFF
J gene: TRBJ2-7; V gene: TRBV6-2/TRBV6-3; D gene: TRBD2; clone size: -; CDR3 DNA: TGTGCCAGCAGTTCGGCGGCGGGGGTGAACTTC; CDR3 protein: CASSSAAGVNF
J gene: TRBJ1-2; V gene: TRBV18; D gene: -; clone size: -; CDR3 DNA: TGTGCCAGCTCCCTAGGAAGGGAGGATGGCTACACCTTC; CDR3 protein: CASSLGREDGYTF
J gene: TRBJ1-1; V gene: TRBV27; D gene: -; clone size: few; CDR3 DNA: TGTGCCAGCAGTTTTGCGGGGACTGAAGCTTTCTTT; CDR3 protein: CASSFAGTEAFF
J gene: TRBJ2-7; V gene: TRBV5-1; D gene: TRBD2; clone size: -; CDR3 DNA: TGCGCCAGCAGCTTTAGCGGGAGGGCGGCCTCGGACGAGCAGTACTTC; CDR3 protein: CASSFSGRAASDEQYF
J gene: TRBJ2-1; V gene: TRBV5-1; D gene: TRBD2; clone size: once; CDR3 DNA: TGCGCCAGCAGCTTAGAAGCGGGGACCGGTGAGCAGTTCTTC; CDR3 protein: CASSLEAGTGEQFF
J gene: TRBJ1-4; V gene: TRBV5-1; D gene: -; clone size: -; CDR3 DNA: TGCGCCAGCAGCTTGCTAGGCGGCGGAGAAAATGAAAAACTGTTTTTT; CDR3 protein: CASSLLGGGENEKLFF
J gene: TRBJ2-3; V gene: TRBV6-5; D gene: TRBD2; clone size: -; CDR3 DNA: TGTGCCAGCAGTTCCGCGGGAGCAGGGGATACGCAGTATTTT; CDR3 protein: CASSSAGAGDTQYF
J gene: TRBJ2-2; V gene: TRBV9; D gene: -; clone size: once; CDR3 DNA: TGTGCCAGCAGCGGAGCGGGCAGCACCGGGGAGCTGTTTTTT; CDR3 protein: CASSGAGSTGELFF
J gene: TRBJ2-2; V gene: TRBV4-1; D gene: TRBD1; clone size: -; CDR3 DNA: TGCGCCAGCAGCCTACGAATACCCCCGGGACAGGCCGGTGAAGGGGAGCTGTTTTTT; CDR3 protein: CASSLRIPPGQAGEGELFF
J gene: TRBJ2-6; V gene: TRBV19; D gene: -; clone size: once; CDR3 DNA: TGTGCCAGTAGTATGGGGGGCTCTGGGGCCAACGTCCTGACTTTC; CDR3 protein: CASSMGGSGANVLTF
J gene: TRBJ2-3; V gene: TRBV4-1; D gene: TRBD2; clone size: -; CDR3 DNA: TGCGCCAGCAGCCATGGGACTAGCGGGGGGGCCGGAGATACGCAGTATTTT; CDR3 protein: CASSHGTSGGAGDTQYF
J gene: TRBJ1-2; V gene: TRBV12-3/TRBV12-4; D gene: -; clone size: -; CDR3 DNA: TGTGCCAGCAGTTATGAGGGTTACGGCTACACCTTC; CDR3 protein: CASSYEGYGYTF
J gene: TRBJ2-3; V gene: TRBV15; D gene: -; clone size: -; CDR3 DNA: TGTGCCACCAGCCTTGAGGGGGTCACAGATACGCAGTATTTT; CDR3 protein: CATSLEGVTDTQYF
J gene: TRBJ2-2; V gene: TRBV5-1; D gene: -; clone size: -; CDR3 DNA: TGCGCCAGCAGCTTGGAGGGCCAGGGCAACACCGGGGAGCTGTTTTTT; CDR3 protein: CASSLEGQGNTGELFF
J gene: TRBJ2-5; V gene: TRBV10-3; D gene: TRBD1; clone size: -; CDR3 DNA: TGTGCCATCGGAAAACAGGGGGCCGAGACCCAGTACTTC; CDR3 protein: CAIGKQGAETQYF
J gene: TRBJ1-6; V gene: TRBV19; D gene: -; clone size: few; CDR3 DNA: TGTGCCAGTCGCGCTAGCGGGACGGAAGGTTCACCCCTCCACTTT; CDR3 protein: CASRASGTEGSPLHF
J gene: TRBJ2-3; V gene: TRBV5-6; D gene: TRBD1; clone size: -; CDR3 DNA: TGTGCCAGCAGCTTTTCAGGGGGCCCCACAGATACGCAGTATTTT; CDR3 protein: CASSFSGGPTDTQYF
J gene: TRBJ2-7; V gene: TRBV10-3; D gene: TRBD1; clone size: once; CDR3 DNA: TGTGCCATCAACCAGGACAGGGGTAGCGAGCAGTACTTC; CDR3 protein: CAINQDRGSEQYF
J gene: TRBJ2-3; V gene: TRBV7-7; D gene: TRBD1; clone size: -; CDR3 DNA: TGTGCTAGCAGCGGACAGGCCTTCACAGATACGCAGTATTTT; CDR3 protein: CASSGQAFTDTQYF
J gene: TRBJ1-4; V gene: TRBV11-2; D gene: -; clone size: -; CDR3 DNA: TGTGCCAGCAGCTTTTCAGCAACTAATGAAAAACTGTTTTTT; CDR3 protein: CASSFSATNEKLFF